This T cell receptor beta chain comes out of a study of cytomegalovirus exposure and HLA in healthy donors. A multiplex PCR was run with 60 Vbeta primers and 13 Jbeta primers. Here immunoSEQ multiplex PCR was the method, and the copy in TCRdb shows in-frame clones only, minus some. Found here are over 95,000 clones, around 77% of them singletons; the top ten hold 9.5% to 13%. Only one count was recorded for this clone. The receptor's source is a man in his forties in good health and CMV-seropositive. Sequenced sample: PBMCs.

This CDR3 reads CASSPRHTSGGITDTQYF. As DNA, the CDR3 is TGTGCCAGCAGCCCCCGGCATACTAGCGGGGGAATCACAGATACGCAGTATTTT. The chain employs TRBV7-9 and TRBJ2-3, with 11 bases that match TRBD2. The CDR3 loop spans 18 amino acids. CDR1 is SEHNR and CDR2 is FQNEAQ in the germline V gene (reference sequence). The junction had 12 bases not matched to a gene; V was cut back by 5 bases and J by 2 bases.